This record concerns one TCR beta chain sequence. Its antigen target is currently unknown. The record has no base qualities; no much larger clone is one base away. This specimen comes from a study of patients and donors after allogeneic stem cell transplantation (dated by TCRdb to the early 2020s). Receptors were amplified or captured by RT-PCR. Data came from a NextSeq 550. In TCRdb, the public reads were trimmed at Q25 with fastp and aligned with MiXCR, with productive beta chains retained. Identical CDR3 protein sequences are pooled into one entry, listed with their most common genes and DNA. The sample records 390,000 or so distinct CDR3 sequences, around 16% of which are singletons. Less than 9.5% of the sample comes from the top ten. V trim: 5 bases; J trim: 7 bases; unmatched bases: 10. CDR1 and CDR2 are drawn from the germline V gene: SGHVS, FNYEAQ. The CDR3 goes from the cysteine to the phenylalanine over 15 residues. Left in the record is the CDR3 DNA by itself, 45 bases read in frame from the first base.

The rearrangement joined TRBV7-6 to TRBJ1-4; 7 bases in the junction line up with TRBD1. Sequences were obtained from blood, either unsorted or a sorted T cell fraction (not recorded which). This clonotype was obtained from a human donor who was either an allogeneic HSCT recipient or a stem cell or donor lymphocyte infusion donor (not recorded which). It is not recorded whose cells these are; they may come from a transplant donor. DNA sequence: TGTGCCAGCAGCCCCCCCGACAGGGTGGGTGAAAAACTGTTTTTT. Its translation reads: CASSPPDRVGEKLFF.